One and the same sample provided the 6 T cell receptor beta chains below, sequenced in a study of OX40 agonist ivuxolimab in advanced cancers. Clones were read by immunoSEQ multiplex PCR, and TCRdb kept only the in-frame ones, dropping some. The sample gives some 86,000 clones, roughly 84% of which show up once; under 4% is in the top ten. The sample consisted of CD4+ or CD8+ T cells sorted from blood, taken in a trial of the OX40 agonist ivuxolimab. All receptors come from an adult with an advanced solid tumor such as melanoma, head and neck, liver or kidney cancer.

Only a few counts were recorded for this clone. V and J are TRBV9 and TRBJ1-5, with D unclear. This CDR3 comprises 14 residues. The germline V gene encodes CDR1 SGDLS and CDR2 YYNGEE. V was trimmed by 0 bases and J by 3 bases, leaving 7 bases between them. CDR3 protein: CASSVAADNQPQHF. CDR3 nucleotide sequence: TGTGCCAGCAGCGTAGCAGCAGACAATCAGCCCCAGCATTTT.

The V and J genes are TRBV5-8 and TRBJ1-2; D unclear. Trimming shortened V by 7 bases and J by 0 bases, and 4 bases separated the two germline ends. Germline-derived CDR1 and CDR2 are SGHTS and YDEGEE. The CDR3 runs 11 residues. DNA of the CDR3: TGTGCCAGCTTCCCTAACTATGGCTACACCTTC. It is translated as CASFPNYGYTF.

This sequence joins TRBV7-6 and TRBJ1-1; D gene uncertain. The CDR3 contains 14 residues. V was pared by 1 base and J by 2 bases, with 8 bases between. The germline CDR1 and CDR2 sequences are SGHVS and FNYEAQ. DNA of the CDR3: TGTGCCAGCAGCTTAGACGTTAGCAACACTGAAGCTTTCTTT. It codes for CASSLDVSNTEAFF. Complete variable domain (other parts from reference TRBV7-6 and TRBJ1-1): GAGVSQSPRYKVTKRGQDVALRCDPISGHVSLYWYRQALGQGPEFLTYFNYEAQQDKSGLPNDRFSAERPEGSISTLTIQRTEQRDSAMYRCASSLDVSNTEAFFGQGTRLTVV.

This clone turned up a few times. The chain has TRBV4-1 and TRBJ2-1, with D hard to call. This CDR3 comprises 12 residues. With 3 bases removed from V and 4 bases from J, the gap between germline ends came to 4 bases. The germline V gene has CDR1 MGHRA and CDR2 YSYEKL. The CDR3 DNA reads as TGCGCCAGCAGCCACCCGTACAATGAGCAGTTCTTC. Amino acids: CASSHPYNEQFF.

The chain combines TRBV7-9 with TRBJ2-2; TRBD2 agrees at 9 bases. Per the germline V gene, CDR1 is SEHNR and CDR2 is FQNEAQ (reference sequence). The length of the CDR3 is 16 residues. The trim removed 5 bases at V and 5 bases at J, leaving 9 bases unmatched. The CDR3 is CASSPRSGRRTGELFF. The DNA of the CDR3 is TGTGCCAGCAGCCCTCGAAGCGGGAGGCGGACCGGGGAGCTGTTTTTT.

On this clone: Sequence at one end of the junction differs from germline and may be a read error. This chain joins TRBV30 and TRBJ2-3; 7 bases agree with TRBD2. The CDR3 has 16 amino acids. The germline V gene encodes CDR1 GTSNPN and CDR2 SVGIG (reference sequence). This chain's CDR3 is CAWSGQAGEYTNTQYF. The DNA of the CDR3 is TGTGCCTGGAGTGGTCAGGCGGGAGAGTACACAAATACGCAGTATTTT.